The entry below gives a single T cell receptor beta chain sequence along with its context. This specimen belongs to a study of blood T cell repertoires in COVID-19. The overall study: Both acute and convalescent COVID-19 samples were obtained from the United States, Italy and Spain. T cells, B-cell-depleted T cells, or PBMCs supplied cDNA or gDNA.

V lost 5 bases and J lost 4, with 8 bases in between. The V gene's germline CDR1 is SEHNR and CDR2 FQNEAQ (reference sequence). The CDR3 runs 12 residues. Authors' processing steps: For nucleated cells, counts were estimated from reference gene primer amplification. Repertoires were generated with immunoSEQ multiplex PCR, while TCRdb's copy carries only in-frame clones and drops some. V, J and clone size derive from that table, while D and trimming were established from the DNA sequence. The table lists around 200,000 clones, about 90% of them singletons. This TCR was recovered from a man aged 35-49 years with active or convalescent COVID-19. Material for sequencing was peripheral blood. The V and J genes are TRBV7-9 and TRBJ1-1; D gene unclear. The CDR3 spells CASSLEVTEAFF. The CDR3 DNA sequence: TGTGCCAGCAGCCTCGAGGTCACTGAAGCTTTCTTT.